The 18 T cell receptor beta chains in this list originate from one sample, sequenced in a study of somatic mutations in cytotoxic T cells in rheumatoid arthritis. Clones were sequenced by immunoSEQ multiplex PCR, and TCRdb holds only the in-frame ones, with some missing. The sample yields about 25,000 clones, roughly 70% seen once. The sequencing input was CD8+ T cells sorted from blood. The receptors originated from a woman between 18 and 29 years old in good health.

The gene calls are TRBV5-4 and TRBJ2-5; 7 bases are a match to TRBD2. The CDR3 extends over 15 amino acids. With 4 bases clipped from V and 3 bases from J, the junction kept 9 bases outside the gene matches. Germline assignment: CDR1 SGHNT and CDR2 YYREEE (reference sequence). CDR3 amino acids: CASSRPLAEEETQYF. The CDR3 DNA reads as TGTGCCAGCAGCCGGCCCCTAGCGGAGGAAGAGACCCAGTACTTC.

The chain has TRBV7-9 and TRBJ1-1, with D unclear. The V gene's germline CDR1 is SEHNR and CDR2 FQNEAQ (reference sequence). Trimming stripped 3 bases from V and 7 bases from J, with 9 bases between. The CDR3 loop spans 12 amino acids. CDR3 nucleotide sequence: TGTGCCAGCAGCTTGCGCGGGGATGAAGCTTTCTTT. This sequence encodes CASSLRGDEAFF.

The genes are TRBV28 and TRBJ2-1; tentative D call: TRBD2 (6 bases). The CDR3 length is 13 residues. The V gene lost 6 bases and the J gene lost 0 bases, with 6 bases spanning the gap. Germline V gene lookup returns CDR1 MDHEN and CDR2 SYDVKM. CDR3 loop: CASRTSSYNEQFF. CDR3 DNA: TGTGCCAGCAGGACTAGCTCCTACAATGAGCAGTTCTTC.

The gene calls are TRBV28 and TRBJ2-3, with D possibly matching TRBD2 (5 bases). Trimming shortened V by 6 bases and J by 4 bases, and 14 bases separated the two germline ends. Per germline, CDR1 MDHEN and CDR2 SYDVKM. The CDR3 covers 14 residues. CDR3 in DNA: TGTGCCAGCAGGCCATTACTAGATTCAGATACGCAGTATTTT. Residues: CASRPLLDSDTQYF.

CDR3 protein: CASSSPGWDRAGGEAFF. CDR3 DNA sequence: TGTGCCAGCAGTTCTCCCGGGTGGGACAGGGCGGGCGGTGAAGCTTTCTTT. The chain carries TRBV27 and TRBJ1-1, with 9 bases identical to TRBD1. The germline gives CDR1 MNHEY, CDR2 SMNVEV (reference sequence). CDR3 size: 17 residues. The trim removed 4 bases at V and 7 bases at J, leaving 16 bases unmatched.

The chain employs TRBV7-9 and TRBJ1-4; 8 positions match TRBD1. The CDR3 loop spans 15 amino acids. J lost 6 bases, V lost 0 bases, and 3 bases had no gene match. From germline, CDR1 is SEHNR and CDR2 FQNEAQ (reference sequence). CDR3 bases: TGTGCCAGCAGCTTAGCCGACAGGGGTGATGAAAAACTGTTTTTT. This gives the protein CASSLADRGDEKLFF.

The chain is built from TRBV14 and TRBJ2-3, with unresolved D. Trimming left V 4 bases short and J 0 bases short, with 8 bases between. The CDR3 length is 14 residues. Looked up from germline, CDR1 is SGHDN and CDR2 is FVKESK. The DNA of the CDR3 is TGTGCCAGCAGCCTTGAAACTAGCACAGATACGCAGTATTTT. Translated, it gives CASSLETSTDTQYF. Looking up the rest from reference TRBV14 and TRBJ2-3 gives the full variable domain: EAGVTQFPSHSVIEKGQTVTLRCDPISGHDNLYWYRRVMGKEIKFLLHFVKESKQDESGMPNNRFLAERTGGTYSTLKVQPAELEDSGVYFCASSLETSTDTQYFGPGTRLTVL.

This rearrangement joins TRBV7-9 to TRBJ2-7; D may correspond to TRBD1 or TRBD2 (6 bases each). CDR1 and CDR2 from the germline V gene are SEHNR and FQNEAQ (reference sequence). The ends were cut back, 0 bases at V and 6 bases at J, with 9 bases in the middle. There are 13 residues in the CDR3. The CDR3 nucleotides read TGTGCCAGCAGCTTAGCCGGGGGCGGCGAGCAGTACTTC. Encoded protein: CASSLAGGGEQYF.

A word on this clone: The sample contains more than one DNA sequence encoding this CDR3. The chain has TRBV27 and TRBJ1-1; a weak D match, TRBD1 (5 bases). V lost 0 bases to trimming and J lost 4 bases, with 12 bases between them. Germline V CDR1 and CDR2: MNHEY, SMNVEV (reference sequence). This CDR3 contains 15 residues. The CDR3 coding sequence is TGTGCCAGCAGTTTATCGACCCAGGGCGGCACTGAAGCTTTCTTT. It encodes CASSLSTQGGTEAFF.

The genes are TRBV7-9 and TRBJ2-5; TRBD1 agrees at 9 bases. The CDR3 contains 15 residues. V shed 5 bases and J 4 bases; nucleotides not matched to a gene: 8. Looked up from germline, CDR1 is SEHNR and CDR2 is FQNEAQ (reference sequence). The CDR3 protein is CASSHDGTGSETQYF. The CDR3 DNA follows: TGTGCCAGCAGCCACGACGGGACAGGGTCAGAGACCCAGTACTTC.

This chain connects TRBV30 to TRBJ2-7, with 8 bases lining up with TRBD2. With V trimmed by 6 bases and J by 3 bases, 7 bases remained unmatched. The CDR3 contains 13 residues. Germline V gene data show CDR1 as GTSNPN and CDR2 as SVGIG (reference sequence). Here the CDR3 DNA reads TGTGCCTGTATTAGCGGGGAAGACTACGAGCAGTACGTC. Encoded protein: CACISGEDYEQYV.

This clone was seen more than once but under ten times. The rearrangement joins TRBV28 to TRBJ2-7; D may be TRBD1 (6 bases). The V and J ends lost 5 bases and 4 bases respectively, with 12 bases between them. Per germline, CDR1 MDHEN and CDR2 SYDVKM. The CDR3 is 13 residues long. The CDR3 region has the DNA TGTGCCAGCAGTCTTACAGGGAAATACGAGCAGTACGTC. It encodes CASSLTGKYEQYV.

The chain links TRBV25-1 to TRBJ1-2; no clear D. The length of the CDR3 is 11 residues. V was clipped by 5 bases and J by 5 bases, with 6 bases between them. CDR1 is MGHDK, CDR2 SYGVNS, per germline. The CDR3: CASSLGYGYTF. In nucleotides, the CDR3 is TGTGCCAGCAGTTTGGGATATGGCTACACCTTC.

The gene calls are TRBV4-2 and TRBJ1-4; D uncertain. V lost 0 bases to trimming and J lost 4 bases, with 15 bases between them. Germline CDR1 is LGHNA and CDR2 is YNFKEQ. This CDR3 has 17 amino acids. The CDR3 DNA reads TGTGCCAGCAGCCAAGATCTAACTGCACGGGGTAATGAAAAACTGTTTTTT. This codes for CASSQDLTARGNEKLFF.

CDR3 region: CAWSGPNYNEQFF. CDR3 coding DNA: TGTGCCTGGAGTGGACCAAACTACAATGAGCAGTTCTTC. This rearrangement joins TRBV30 to TRBJ2-1; D unresolved. The ends were cut back, 1 base at V and 3 bases at J, with 7 bases in the middle. The CDR3 runs to 13 residues. Germline CDR1 is GTSNPN and CDR2 is SVGIG (reference sequence).

The chain joins TRBV5-1 to TRBJ2-5; the D call may be TRBD1 or TRBD2 (6 bases each). The J call may be incorrect, as the DNA end agrees better with TRBJ2-7. This CDR3 region has 18 residues. Germline CDR1 SGHRS, CDR2 YFSETQ. DNA for the CDR3: TGCGCCAGCAGCTTAACGGGGGCTCTGAACCATCGCTCCTACGAGCAGTACTTC. It yields the protein CASSLTGALNHRSYEQYF.

The genes are TRBV28 and TRBJ2-3; TRBD1 matches 7 bases. CDR3 size: 18 residues. CDR1 and CDR2 (germline): MDHEN, SYDVKM. Trimming removed 3 bases from V and 2 bases from J; junction bases left unmatched: 14. The chain's CDR3 is CASSFGAGPDRDTDTQYF. The CDR3 DNA follows: TGTGCCAGCAGTTTTGGGGCCGGGCCAGACAGGGACACAGATACGCAGTATTTT.

The chain uses TRBV6-1 and TRBJ2-7; 11 bases are a match to TRBD2. Germline lookup yields CDR1 MNHNS and CDR2 SASEGT. V shed 4 bases and J 5 bases; nucleotides not matched to a gene: 10. This CDR3 has 16 residues. The CDR3 loop is CASSGGTSGLIHEQYF. For the CDR3, the DNA is TGTGCCAGCAGTGGGGGGACTAGCGGACTCATCCACGAGCAGTACTTC.